The next 6 T cell receptor beta chains were all read from a single sample in a study of blood T cell repertoires in COVID-19. Some clones are missing from TCRdb's copy, which holds only in-frame ones; the method was immunoSEQ multiplex PCR. The sample contains more than 300,000 clones, approximately 90% of which appear only once. Sequenced input: PBMCs or T cells enriched from blood (not recorded which). These receptors originate from a young woman who had recovered from COVID-19.

The rearrangement links TRBV19 to TRBJ2-7, with D uncertain. Deletions cut 5 bases from V and 0 bases from J, with 11 bases between. The V gene's germline CDR1 is LNHDA and CDR2 SQIVND (reference sequence). This CDR3 comprises 14 residues. The CDR3 DNA follows: TGTGCCAGTAGTCCCCGTGGCAGCTCCTACGAGCAGTACTTC. Amino acids: CASSPRGSSYEQYF. The full variable domain, completed using reference TRBV19 and TRBJ2-7, is DGGITQSPKYLFRKEGQNVTLSCEQNLNHDAMYWYRQDPGQGLRLIYYSQIVNDFQKGDIAEGYSVSREKKESFPLTVTSAQKNPTAFYLCASSPRGSSYEQYFGPGTRLTVT.

This sequence joins TRBV19 and TRBJ1-5; 7 bases line up with TRBD1. Germline V lookup: CDR1 LNHDA, CDR2 SQIVND (reference sequence). Trimming cost V 7 bases and J 2 bases; bases outside gene matches: 5. CDR3 length: 14 amino acids. This chain's CDR3 is CASTLTGGNQPQHF. CDR3 bases: TGTGCCAGTACCCTTACAGGGGGCAATCAGCCCCAGCATTTT.

The chain links TRBV6-4 to TRBJ2-7; 8 bases are shared with TRBD2. J was trimmed by 6 bases and V by 4 bases; bases with no gene match: 11. CDR1 is MRHNA, CDR2 SNTAGT, per germline. The CDR3 is 15 residues long. Here the CDR3 reads CASSGRLAGIGEQYF. The CDR3 nucleotides are TGTGCCAGCAGTGGGCGGCTAGCGGGTATCGGCGAGCAGTACTTC.

The chain employs TRBV6-4 and TRBJ1-5; no firm D call. Germline CDR1 and CDR2: MRHNA and SNTAGT. This CDR3 region has 14 residues. V dropped 5 bases and J dropped 0 bases, with 8 bases sitting between them. CDR3 DNA: TGTGCCAGCAGTCCATCCAATAGCAATCAGCCCCAGCATTTT. Protein product: CASSPSNSNQPQHF.

The chain carries TRBV2 and TRBJ1-4; TRBD1 is a possible D gene (6 bases). The CDR3 spans 15 residues. V lost 6 bases and J lost 3, with 14 bases in between. Germline V CDR1 and CDR2: SNHLY, FYNNEI. CDR3 in amino acids: CASRLQGLANEKLFF. CDR3 nucleotides: TGTGCCAGCAGACTTCAGGGGTTAGCTAATGAAAAACTGTTTTTT.

The V gene is TRBV7-9, the J gene TRBJ1-6; D is unclear. V was clipped by 5 bases and J by 5 bases, with 13 bases between them. The V gene's germline CDR1 is SEHNR and CDR2 FQNEAQ (reference sequence). There are 15 residues in the CDR3. In DNA form, the CDR3 reads TGTGCCAGCAGCGACCGGCGAGCGGATAATTCACCCCTCCACTTT. This sequence encodes CASSDRRADNSPLHF.